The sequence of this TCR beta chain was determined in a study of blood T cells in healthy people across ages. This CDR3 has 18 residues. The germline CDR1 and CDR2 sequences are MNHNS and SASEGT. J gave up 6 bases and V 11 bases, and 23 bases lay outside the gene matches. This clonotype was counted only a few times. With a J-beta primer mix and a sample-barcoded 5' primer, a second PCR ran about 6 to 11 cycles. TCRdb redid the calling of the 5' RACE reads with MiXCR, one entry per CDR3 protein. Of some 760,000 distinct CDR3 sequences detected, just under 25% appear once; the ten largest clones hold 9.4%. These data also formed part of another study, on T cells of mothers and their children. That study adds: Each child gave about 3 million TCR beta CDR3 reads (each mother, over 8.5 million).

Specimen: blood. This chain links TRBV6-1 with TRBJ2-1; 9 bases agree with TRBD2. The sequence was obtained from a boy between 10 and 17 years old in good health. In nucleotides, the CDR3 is TGTGCCGCAAGCGCAATCCTAGCGGGAAGTAGTTCGGCCAATGAGCAGTTCTTC. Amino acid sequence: CAASAILAGSSSANEQFF.